These 21 T cell receptor beta chains were all obtained from the same sample, sequenced in a study of T cell repertoires in cytomegalovirus infection. MiXCR, applied by TCRdb to the reads, yields one record per CDR3 protein. The sample gives roughly 230,000 distinct CDR3 sequences, under 8.5% of which show up once; roughly 6.5% is in the top ten. The sequenced sample was PBMCs. The receptors here all came from a human donor in good health (CMV status not recorded). Some clones in this sample may be carry-over from other donors' samples.

Ten or more counts support this clonotype. The chain carries TRBV19 and TRBJ1-3; D uncertain. The V end was cut by 7 bases, the J end by 0 bases, with 10 bases between. The CDR3 has 14 amino acids. From germline, CDR1 is LNHDA and CDR2 SQIVND (reference sequence). The CDR3 reads CASTGLSSGNTIYF. CDR3 DNA sequence: TGTGCCAGTACCGGGCTGAGCTCTGGAAACACCATATATTTT.

The table lists this clonotype with many counts. The chain is built from TRBV5-1 and TRBJ2-1, with TRBD1 matching over 7 bases. The CDR3 is made up of 13 amino acids. Germline V lookup: CDR1 SGHRS, CDR2 YFSETQ. After removal of 3 bases from V and 7 bases from J, the junction contained 4 bases not matched to a gene. CDR3 nucleotide sequence: TGCGCCAGCAGCTGGGACAGTTGGAATGAGCAGTTCTTC. It is translated as CASSWDSWNEQFF.

This chain joins TRBV5-1 and TRBJ2-1; 9 nucleotides agree with TRBD2. The CDR3 has 16 residues. With 0 bases clipped from V and 9 bases from J, the junction kept 10 bases outside the gene matches. Germline V lookup: CDR1 SGHRS, CDR2 YFSETQ. The CDR3, as DNA: TGCGCCAGCAGCTTGGGATCGGGCGGGGGGGTCTCTGAGCAGTTCTTC. Translated, it gives CASSLGSGGGVSEQFF.

In nucleotides, the CDR3 is TGCAGTGCTAGATTGAACACTGAAGCTTTCTTT. Its translation: CSARLNTEAFF. The V gene is TRBV20-1, the J gene TRBJ1-1; D remains ambiguous. The CDR3 consists of 11 residues. V lost 2 bases to trimming and J lost 0 bases, with 1 base between them. Per germline, CDR1 DFQATT and CDR2 SNEGSKA (reference sequence).

This clonotype was observed many times. J is TRBJ2-4 and V is TRBV12-3 or TRBV12-4; D is ambiguous. V shed 0 bases and J shed 10 bases, with 4 bases lying between them. There are 11 residues in the CDR3. The CDR3 here is CASSLADIQYF. The CDR3 DNA reads as TGTGCCAGCAGTTTAGCGGATATTCAGTACTTC.

This clonotype has ten or more counts. The chain joins TRBV7-2 to TRBJ1-2, with no clear D. CDR3 size: 14 residues. The ends were cut back, 1 base at V and 4 bases at J, with 10 bases in the middle. The germline CDR1 and CDR2 sequences are SGHTA and FQGNSA. Written as DNA, the CDR3 is TGTGCCAGCAGCTTAGAGTTTCAGCCCTATGGCTACACCTTC. Translated, it gives CASSLEFQPYGYTF.

This clonotype has at least ten counts. This rearrangement joins TRBV7-2 to TRBJ2-2; no firm D call. V lost 0 bases to trimming and J lost 5 bases, with 4 bases between them. CDR1 and CDR2 (germline): SGHTA, FQGNSA. This CDR3 is built from 13 residues. The CDR3 sequence is CASSLAGTGELFF. DNA of the CDR3: TGTGCCAGCAGCTTAGCGGGGACCGGGGAGCTGTTTTTT.

This clonotype was found many times. The chain couples TRBV15 to TRBJ2-3, with D possibly TRBD1 on 6 matching bases. The V end lost 0 bases, the J end lost 2 bases, and 15 bases lay between the germline ends. CDR1 is LNHNV, CDR2 YYDKDF, per germline (reference sequence). There are 17 residues in the CDR3. CDR3 bases: TGTGCCACCAGCAGAGAGCCCCTGACAGGATTCACAGATACGCAGTATTTT. Its translation is CATSREPLTGFTDTQYF. The variable domain in full, completed from reference TRBV15 and TRBJ2-3, reads DAMVIQNPRYQVTQFGKPVTLSCSQTLNHNVMYWYQQKSSQAPKLLFHYYDKDFNNEADTPDNFQSRRPNTSFCFLDIRSPGLGDTAMYLCATSREPLTGFTDTQYFGPGTRLTVL.

This clonotype appeared many times. V usage is TRBV7-2 and J usage is TRBJ1-2, with D maybe TRBD1 (6 bases). The V end was cut by 1 base, the J end by 6 bases, with 15 bases between. CDR3 length: 15 amino acids. The germline V gene has CDR1 SGHTA and CDR2 FQGNSA. The CDR3 is CASSLVSGTLDGYTF. CDR3 DNA sequence: TGTGCCAGCAGCTTAGTTTCCGGGACATTGGATGGCTACACCTTC.

This clonotype was counted ten times or more. This rearrangement joins TRBV28 to TRBJ1-5; 11 bases are a match to TRBD1. Trimming cost V 3 bases and J 5 bases; bases outside gene matches: 0. This CDR3 has 14 residues. Germline lookup yields CDR1 MDHEN and CDR2 SYDVKM. The CDR3 sequence: CASSLDRGHQPQHF. In DNA, the CDR3 is TGTGCCAGCAGTTTGGACAGGGGGCATCAGCCCCAGCATTTT.

The chain links TRBV20-1 to TRBJ2-5; D tentatively reads TRBD1 or TRBD2 (5 bases each). The V gene's germline CDR1 is DFQATT and CDR2 SNEGSKA (reference sequence). V was pared by 1 base and J by 5 bases, with 14 bases between. The CDR3 loop spans 14 amino acids. CDR3 DNA sequence: TGCAGTGCTAGAGTGGCAGGGAGATGGGAGACCCAGTACTTC. Amino acids: CSARVAGRWETQYF.

This clonotype was picked up many times. The rearrangement links TRBV19 to TRBJ2-5; D possibly corresponds to TRBD2 (6 bases). CDR3 length equals 13 residues. The V end lost 3 bases, the J end lost 5 bases, and 10 bases lay between the germline ends. CDR1 and CDR2 (germline): LNHDA, SQIVND (reference sequence). The CDR3 is CASSMGGPETQYF. CDR3 nucleotide sequence: TGTGCCAGTAGTATGGGGGGACCCGAGACCCAGTACTTC.

There are many counts of this clonotype. The genes are TRBV15 and TRBJ2-7; D is unresolved. Germline CDR1 and CDR2: LNHNV and YYDKDF (reference sequence). With 2 bases removed from V and 5 bases from J, the gap between germline ends came to 16 bases. The CDR3 has 15 residues. The CDR3 region has the DNA TGTGCCACCAGCAGACCCTCGACTGGATCTCACGAGCAGTACTTC. It is translated as CATSRPSTGSHEQYF.

There are many counts of this clonotype. CDR3 in amino acids: CASSLGSVANTGELFF. The CDR3, as DNA: TGTGCCAGCAGCTTGGGTAGCGTTGCGAACACCGGGGAGCTGTTTTTT. V gene TRBV7-2 combines with J gene TRBJ2-2; D may be TRBD2 (5 bases). The CDR3 is 16 amino acids. Germline V CDR1 and CDR2: SGHTA, FQGNSA. The V end was cut by 3 bases, the J end by 0 bases, with 11 bases between.

The CDR3 sequence: CATSDSSGGDTEAFF. CDR3 coding DNA: TGTGCCACCAGTGATTCATCAGGGGGGGACACTGAAGCTTTCTTT. The chain uses TRBV24-1 and TRBJ1-1; 7 nucleotides line up with TRBD1. After removal of 2 bases from V and 3 bases from J, the junction contained 5 bases not matched to a gene. The CDR3 spans 15 residues. Germline-derived CDR1 and CDR2 are KGHDR and SFDVKD.

In this sample, this clonotype turned up many times. The chain uses TRBV5-4 and TRBJ2-5; 14 bases line up with TRBD2. CDR3 length: 15 residues. Looked up from germline, CDR1 is SGHNT and CDR2 is YYREEE (reference sequence). The J segment lost 4 bases and the V segment lost 3 bases, leaving 2 bases of the junction unmatched. CDR3 bases: TGTGCCAGCAGCTCCGGGACTAGCGGGGGAGAGACCCAGTACTTC. Its translation is CASSSGTSGGETQYF.

The table lists this clonotype with many counts. The chain combines TRBV28 with TRBJ2-7; 8 nucleotides align to TRBD2. J was trimmed by 4 bases and V by 6 bases; bases with no gene match: 8. Germline V gene sequence: CDR1 MDHEN, CDR2 SYDVKM. CDR3 length: 14 amino acids. The DNA of the CDR3 is TGTGCCAGCAGGGGCGGGACTAGTGTATACGAGCAGTACTTC. Protein sequence: CASRGGTSVYEQYF.

The table lists this clonotype with many counts. This sequence joins TRBV28 and TRBJ2-4; D may be TRBD1 or TRBD2 (5 bases each). The ends were cut back, 1 base at V and 2 bases at J, with 9 bases in the middle. CDR3 length equals 15 residues. Germline V gene sequence: CDR1 MDHEN, CDR2 SYDVKM. The CDR3 protein is CASSLLKGPKNIQYF. The CDR3 DNA reads as TGTGCCAGCAGTTTATTGAAGGGACCCAAAAACATTCAGTACTTC.

In its sample, this clonotype was seen many times. The rearrangement links TRBV7-9 to TRBJ1-2; D is perhaps TRBD1 (5 bases). Trimming removed 5 bases from V and 1 base from J, with 14 bases in between. The germline V gene has CDR1 SEHNR and CDR2 FQNEAQ (reference sequence). The CDR3 is made up of 15 amino acids. The CDR3 coding sequence is TGTGCCAGCAGCCCTGGACAAACCTATAACTATGGCTACACCTTC. Translation: CASSPGQTYNYGYTF.

This clonotype was detected ten times or more. The chain joins TRBV20-1 to TRBJ2-1, with D maybe TRBD1 (7 bases). The germline gives CDR1 DFQATT, CDR2 SNEGSKA (reference sequence). The germline V and J ends were trimmed by 3 bases and 6 bases, with 15 bases remaining between them. The CDR3 is 14 amino acids. The CDR3 region is CSARSEGAVNEQFF. Written as DNA, the CDR3 is TGCAGTGCTAGGTCGGAGGGGGCAGTCAATGAGCAGTTCTTC.

This clonotype was recorded many times. The genes are TRBV19 and TRBJ2-2; no definite D call. This CDR3 has 12 amino acids. The V gene's germline CDR1 is LNHDA and CDR2 SQIVND (reference sequence). V was pared by 7 bases and J by 3 bases, with 6 bases between. CDR3 nucleotide sequence: TGTGCCAGTATACCCTACACCGGGGAGCTGTTTTTT. Encoded protein: CASIPYTGELFF.